These T cell receptor beta chains were read from a single sample in a study of shared clonotypes between healthy human individuals. Here immunoSEQ multiplex PCR was the method, and the copy in TCRdb shows in-frame clones only, minus some. There are some 800,000 clones in the sample; 85% to 95% occur only once, and 24% lies in the top ten. Sequencing was carried out using naive CD8+ T cells sorted from blood. These TCRs come from a man younger than 45 in good health. CDR3s include the opening cysteine and the closing phenylalanine or tryptophan. Fields, in order: clone size, J gene, CDR3 length, D gene, V gene, CDR3 protein, CDR3 DNA. The D gene is left open where the match is weak. Where a row states a size, it is once, few, many or the class of an expanded clone; other rows omit it.

>NA|TRBJ2-1|17|TRBD2|TRBV15
CATSRVAAGGSYNEQFF
TGTGCCACCAGCAGAGTAGCAGCGGGAGGCTCCTACAATGAGCAGTTCTTC
>NA|TRBJ1-5|15|NA|TRBV15
CATSRGGDSNQPQHF
TGTGCCACCAGCAGAGGGGGGGACAGCAATCAGCCCCAGCATTTT
>once|TRBJ2-1|13|TRBD2|TRBV6-1
CASSPTSENEQFF
TGTGCCAGCAGTCCGACTAGCGAGAATGAGCAGTTCTTC
>NA|TRBJ2-4|15|NA|TRBV27
CASSLGAKPKNIQYF
TGTGCCAGCAGTTTAGGAGCGAAACCCAAAAACATTCAGTACTTC
>NA|TRBJ2-1|14|TRBD1|TRBV5-4
CASSLTQGAPEQFF
TGTGCCAGCAGCTTAACACAGGGGGCTCCTGAGCAGTTCTTC
>NA|TRBJ2-3|13|NA|TRBV29-1
CSVEPFGTDTQYF
TGCAGCGTTGAGCCGTTTGGCACAGATACGCAGTATTTT
>NA|TRBJ2-3|16|TRBD2|TRBV7-9
CASSQTSGRAPDTQYF
TGTGCCAGCAGCCAAACTAGCGGGAGGGCCCCAGATACGCAGTATTTT
>NA|TRBJ1-1|12|NA|TRBV6-5
CASSRTDTEAFF
TGTGCCAGCAGTCGGACAGACACTGAAGCTTTCTTT
>NA|TRBJ2-7|15|TRBD1|TRBV5-1
CASSSIGTAGHEQYF
TGCGCCAGCAGCTCGATCGGGACAGCCGGTCACGAGCAGTACTTC
>NA|TRBJ1-4|16|NA|TRBV6-6
CASSYQAERANEKLFF
TGTGCCAGCAGTTACCAGGCGGAGAGAGCTAATGAAAAACTGTTTTTT
>NA|TRBJ2-6|18|NA|TRBV7-9
CASSPITGAKSGANVLTF
TGTGCCAGCAGCCCAATTACCGGGGCTAAGTCCGGGGCCAACGTCCTGACTTTC
>NA|TRBJ2-1|13|TRBD2|TRBV27
CASSLGLAGDSFF
TGTGCCAGCAGTTTAGGGCTAGCGGGAGACTCGTTCTTC
>NA|TRBJ2-1|15|NA|TRBV4-3
CASSQDVGSYNEQFF
TGCGCCAGCAGCCAGGATGTGGGCTCCTACAATGAGCAGTTCTTC
>NA|TRBJ1-2|14|TRBD1|TRBV29-1
CSVGQTGQSYGYTF
TGCAGCGTCGGTCAGACGGGACAGTCCTATGGCTACACCTTC
>NA|TRBJ2-1|16|NA|TRBV5-1
CASGFYWAPRNNEQFF
TGCGCCAGCGGGTTTTACTGGGCCCCGAGAAACAATGAGCAGTTCTTC
>NA|TRBJ2-3|15|TRBD2|TRBV14
CASSQGVSGTDTQYF
TGTGCCAGCAGCCAAGGGGTTAGCGGGACAGATACGCAGTATTTT
>NA|TRBJ2-7|16|NA|TRBV7-6
CASSLALGVSPYEQYF
TGTGCCAGCAGCTTAGCGTTAGGGGTCAGTCCCTACGAGCAGTACTTC
>once|TRBJ1-2|15|NA|TRBV7-9
CASTGPGRSPYGYTF
TGTGCCAGCACCGGGCCCGGAAGGTCCCCGTATGGCTACACCTTC
>NA|TRBJ2-7|15|TRBD1|TRBV5-1
CASSFVGTGGREQYF
TGCGCCAGCAGCTTTGTAGGGACAGGGGGCCGCGAGCAGTACTTC
>NA|TRBJ2-7|14|TRBD1|TRBV2
CASSEGQGIYEQYF
TGTGCCAGCAGTGAAGGACAGGGTATCTACGAGCAGTACTTC
>NA|TRBJ1-4|15|NA|TRBV19
CASSIVAATNEKLFF
TGTGCCAGTAGTATAGTGGCAGCAACTAATGAAAAACTGTTTTTT
>NA|TRBJ2-1|17|TRBD2|TRBV4-3
CASSDGTSAGGLDEQFF
TGCGCCAGCAGCGACGGAACCTCAGCGGGAGGGTTGGATGAGCAGTTCTTC
>NA|TRBJ2-1|16|TRBD2|TRBV7-2
CASSSLIAGVMDEQFF
TGTGCCAGCAGCTCGTTGATAGCGGGAGTTATGGATGAGCAGTTCTTC
>NA|TRBJ2-2|17|TRBD1|TRBV9
CASSVAWRQGASGELFF
TGTGCCAGCAGCGTAGCCTGGAGACAGGGGGCTTCCGGGGAGCTGTTTTTT
>NA|TRBJ2-1|16|NA|TRBV10-3
CAIRNVLAAEDNEQFF
TGTGCCATCAGGAACGTACTAGCCGCTGAGGACAATGAGCAGTTCTTC
>NA|TRBJ2-1|16|TRBD1|TRBV4-1
CASSHAGTGTFYEQFF
TGCGCCAGCAGCCATGCCGGGACAGGGACTTTTTATGAGCAGTTCTTC
>NA|TRBJ2-1|15|NA|TRBV28
CASTLRPSDYNEQFF
TGTGCCAGCACTTTGAGGCCTAGCGATTACAATGAGCAGTTCTTC
>NA|TRBJ2-1|17|NA|TRBV5-1
CASSLGLGTFSYNEQFF
TGCGCCAGCAGCTTGGGATTAGGAACCTTCTCCTACAATGAGCAGTTCTTC
>NA|TRBJ2-1|14|NA|TRBV29-1
CSVDGLTGLYEQFF
TGCAGCGTTGATGGTCTCACCGGTTTGTATGAGCAGTTCTTC
>NA|TRBJ2-3|15|NA|TRBV6-1
CASSEGGVSTDTQYF
TGTGCCAGCAGTGAAGGAGGGGTTAGCACAGATACGCAGTATTTT
>NA|TRBJ2-7|16|TRBD2|TRBV28
CASSYATSGISYEQYF
TGTGCCAGCAGTTATGCGACTAGCGGGATCTCCTACGAGCAGTACTTC
>NA|TRBJ2-1|11|NA|TRBV29-1
CSAKPGYEQFF
TGCAGCGCAAAACCAGGGTATGAGCAGTTCTTC
>NA|TRBJ2-7|12|NA|TRBV11-2
CASSFLEAEQYF
TGTGCCAGCAGCTTTCTCGAGGCGGAGCAGTACTTC
>NA|TRBJ2-5|14|TRBD1|TRBV9
CASSATGGEETQYF
TGTGCCAGCAGCGCGACAGGGGGAGAAGAGACCCAGTACTTC
>NA|TRBJ2-3|11|NA|TRBV7-9
CASSPMGTQYF
TGTGCCAGCAGCCCCATGGGTACGCAGTATTTT
>NA|TRBJ1-4|16|NA|TRBV28
CASSLRPGQAGEKLFF
TGTGCCAGCAGTTTACGCCCGGGGCAGGCAGGCGAAAAACTGTTTTTT
>once|TRBJ1-2|13|NA|TRBV10-2
CASTPAGYQGYTF
TGCGCCAGCACACCAGCAGGGTATCAAGGCTACACCTTC
>NA|TRBJ2-2|15|NA|TRBV28
CASSLKAITTGELFF
TGTGCCAGCAGTTTAAAAGCGATTACGACCGGGGAGCTGTTTTTT
>NA|TRBJ2-6|16|NA|TRBV7-6
CASSLVRNSGANVLTF
TGTGCCAGCAGCTTAGTACGGAACTCTGGGGCCAACGTCCTGACTTTC
>few|TRBJ2-5|15|NA|TRBV5-1
CASSLAGALKGTQYF
TGCGCCAGCAGCTTGGCGGGAGCCCTAAAGGGGACCCAGTACTTC
>once|TRBJ2-3|15|NA|TRBV5-3
CARSLLRGRTDTQYF
TGTGCCAGAAGCTTGCTTAGGGGGAGGACAGATACGCAGTATTTT
>NA|TRBJ2-7|15|TRBD2|TRBV14
CASSLSGRSPYEQYF
TGTGCCAGCAGCCTAAGCGGGAGGTCTCCCTACGAGCAGTACTTC
>NA|TRBJ2-3|17|TRBD1|TRBV7-6
CASSLRTGMRGTDTQYF
TGTGCCAGCAGCCTACGGACAGGGATGAGGGGCACAGATACGCAGTATTTT
>NA|TRBJ2-1|13|NA|TRBV11-2
CASSFLAEDEQFF
TGTGCCAGCAGCTTCTTAGCGGAAGATGAGCAGTTCTTC
>NA|TRBJ2-3|15|TRBD2|TRBV7-3
CASSRGLAGRDTQYF
TGTGCCAGCAGCAGAGGACTAGCGGGAAGGGATACGCAGTATTTT
>NA|TRBJ1-4|17|NA|TRBV28
CASSLPDRRITNEKLFF
TGTGCCAGCAGTTTACCCGACCGACGCATAACTAATGAAAAACTGTTTTTT
>once|TRBJ2-5|16|TRBD2|TRBV18
CASSASGVSLSETQYF
TGTGCCAGCTCGGCTAGCGGAGTATCCTTGTCAGAGACCCAGTACTTC
>NA|TRBJ2-4|11|NA|TRBV30
CAWGDQNIQYF
TGTGCCTGGGGGGACCAGAACATTCAGTACTTC
>NA|TRBJ2-7|15|NA|TRBV5-1
CASSLGSQSSYEQYF
TGCGCCAGCAGCTTGGGTAGCCAAAGCTCCTACGAGCAGTACTTC
>NA|TRBJ1-1|12|TRBD1|TRBV12-5
CASGLGDRIAFF
TGTGCTAGTGGTTTGGGGGACAGAATAGCTTTCTTT
>NA|TRBJ1-5|13|NA|TRBV2
CASAEYSNQPQHF
TGTGCCAGTGCCGAATATAGCAATCAGCCCCAGCATTTT
>NA|TRBJ2-3|13|NA|TRBV7-9
CASRTVSTDTQYF
TGTGCCAGCAGGACTGTTAGCACAGATACGCAGTATTTT